The 3 T cell receptor beta chains in this list originate from one sample, sequenced in a study of T cell responses to AZD1222 COVID-19 vaccine (TCRdb year 2021). The sample's time point label, in plain terms: baseline before first vaccination. The library was made by the immunoSEQ multiplex PCR assay. TCRdb retrieved this table from immuneACCESS and kept in-frame rearrangements only. Not all clones are present; in checked studies, unresolved V genes account for under half, and no reason is known for the remainder. Recorded for this sample are about 150,000 clones; approximately 90% of them occurred a single time. The biggest ten clones account for 3% to 3.5% of the sample. The sequences come from peripheral blood, collected on day 0 of AZD1222 vaccination. The receptors originated from an adult in good health.

The rearrangement uses TRBV10-3 and TRBJ1-6; D perhaps matches TRBD1 (5 bases). V gave up 0 bases and J gave up 9 bases, with 15 bases separating them. Germline CDR1 ENHRY, CDR2 SYGVKD. This CDR3 has 16 residues. CDR3 coding DNA: TGTGCCATCAGTGAGTCCGGGGCCGGGTTGGGTTCACCCCTCCACTTT. This sequence encodes CAISESGAGLGSPLHF.

The V call is TRBV5-1, the J call TRBJ2-6; weak D call: TRBD1 (6 bases). V was trimmed by 2 bases and J by 0 bases, leaving 6 bases between them. The CDR3 extends over 15 amino acids. In germline, CDR1 is SGHRS, CDR2 YFSETQ. The chain's CDR3 is CASSLQGSGANVLTF. For the CDR3, the DNA is TGCGCCAGCAGCTTACAGGGCTCTGGGGCCAACGTCCTGACTTTC.

The genes are TRBV6-6 and TRBJ1-5; tentatively, D is TRBD1 (5 bases). This CDR3 spans 15 amino acids. Trimming left V 5 bases short and J 1 base short, with 12 bases between. In germline, CDR1 is MNHNY, CDR2 SVGAGI (reference sequence). The CDR3 here is CASSGVGVSNQPQHF. CDR3 bases: TGTGCCAGCAGTGGGGTGGGGGTCAGCAATCAGCCCCAGCATTTT.